The 17 T cell receptor beta chains in this list originate from one sample, sequenced in a study of cytomegalovirus exposure and HLA in healthy donors. PCR amplification relied on 60 Vbeta primers (plus 13 Jbeta primers). Using immunoSEQ multiplex PCR, the repertoire was profiled, and TCRdb retains in-frame clones only, with some absent. The repertoire holds approximately 200,000 clones, more than 60% seen once, with about 14% in the top ten. The sample consisted of PBMCs. The source of these receptors is a man aged 40-49 years in good health and CMV-seronegative.

V and J are TRBV18 and TRBJ1-2, with TRBD1 matching over 7 bases. The CDR3 is 15 residues long. Trimming at V came to 2 bases and at J to 7 bases, leaving 10 bases not matched to a gene. Germline V gene data show CDR1 as KGHSH and CDR2 as LQKENI. The CDR3 region has the DNA TGTGCCAGCTCACCAGATGCGACAGGGTGGGGTGGCTACACCTTC. Translated, it gives CASSPDATGWGGYTF. Using reference TRBV18 and TRBJ1-2 for the parts outside the CDR3, the full variable domain is NAGVMQNPRHLVRRRGQEARLRCSPMKGHSHVYWYRQLPEEGLKFMVYLQKENIIDESGMPKERFSAEFPKEGPSILRIQQVVRGDSAAYFCASSPDATGWGGYTFGSGTRLTVV.

The V call is TRBV5-6, the J call TRBJ1-1; weak D call: TRBD1 (6 bases). The CDR3 contains 16 residues. With 3 bases removed from V and 3 bases from J, the gap between germline ends came to 18 bases. Per germline, CDR1 SGHDT and CDR2 YYEEEE. The CDR3 coding sequence is TGTGCCAGCAGCTCACGACAGGCCGCTTTTTACACTGAAGCTTTCTTT. Translating it yields CASSSRQAAFYTEAFF. The variable domain in full, completed from reference TRBV5-6 and TRBJ1-1, reads DAGVTQSPTHLIKTRGQQVTLRCSPKSGHDTVSWYQQALGQGPQFIFQYYEEEERQRGNFPDRFSGHQFPNYSSELNVNALLLGDSALYLCASSSRQAAFYTEAFFGQGTRLTVV.

V is TRBV28 and J is TRBJ2-1; 10 bases are a match to TRBD2. CDR3 length equals 16 residues. Trimming at V came to 5 bases and at J to 4 bases, leaving 8 bases not matched to a gene. CDR1 MDHEN and CDR2 SYDVKM come from the germline V gene. This CDR3 reads CASSPWTSGGYNEQFF. The CDR3 bases are TGTGCCAGCAGTCCATGGACTAGCGGAGGATACAATGAGCAGTTCTTC.

The chain employs TRBV11-1 and TRBJ1-1; TRBD1 matches 9 bases. There are 15 residues in the CDR3. With 0 bases clipped from V and 4 bases from J, the junction kept 3 bases outside the gene matches. Germline CDR1 reads SGHAT; CDR2 reads FQDESV (reference sequence). The CDR3 nucleotides are TGTGCCAGCAGCTTAGCGGGACAGGGTCCCACTGAAGCTTTCTTT. Translation: CASSLAGQGPTEAFF.

The chain joins TRBV7-9 to TRBJ2-3; TRBD1 is a possible D gene (6 bases). The CDR3 has 16 residues. Trimming took off 5 bases at V and 9 bases at J, with 24 bases between the two ends. CDR1 and CDR2 from the germline V gene are SEHNR and FQNEAQ (reference sequence). CDR3 nucleotides: TGTGCCAGCAGCCCCACACAGGGTTTATTGGTCTGGACGCAGTATTTT. This encodes CASSPTQGLLVWTQYF.

The rearrangement uses TRBV28 and TRBJ1-3; D is uncertain. V lost 8 bases to trimming and J lost 4 bases, with 15 bases between them. The CDR3 sequence is 14 residues long. CDR1 MDHEN and CDR2 SYDVKM come from the germline V gene. CDR3 loop: CASSPLRRGNTIYF. The CDR3 coding sequence is TGTGCCAGCTCCCCCCTCCGCCGGGGAAACACCATATATTTT.

The chain combines TRBV21-1 with TRBJ2-1; the DNA was not used to check the table's D call, TRBD2. TRBV21-1 is flagged as a pseudogene. CDR3 length equals 14 residues. CDR3 protein: CASSKVRRRGEQFF. The CDR3 DNA sequence: TGTGCCAGCAGCAAAGTCAGGCGGCGGGGTGAGCAGTTCTTC.

This clone was detected only a few times. The rearrangement uses TRBV1 and TRBJ2-4; the D call in the table, TRBD1, was not verified against the DNA. TRBV1 is a pseudogene locus. The CDR3 consists of 16 residues. CDR3 in DNA: TGCACCAGCAGCCAAGGGGCTTCCTTAGCCAAAAACATTCAGTACTTC. This gives the protein CTSSQGASLAKNIQYF.

This sequence joins TRBV5-6 and TRBJ1-3; D remains ambiguous. V lost 6 bases, J lost 4 bases, and 20 bases lay in between. Germline V gives CDR1 SGHDT, CDR2 YYEEEE. The CDR3 consists of 16 residues. In DNA form, the CDR3 reads TGTGCCAGCACTAAGATCGACCGGGAAGGGGGAAACACCATATATTTT. This gives the protein CASTKIDREGGNTIYF.

Note on this clone: The junction does not match germline at one end; this may be a read error. This CDR3 is also generated by other DNA sequences in the sample. The genes are TRBV28 and TRBJ1-4; no reliable D call. This CDR3 comprises 13 residues. Per germline, CDR1 MDHEN and CDR2 SYDVKM. CDR3 nucleotide sequence: TGTGCCAGCAGTCTTGGTCAGGTTGAAAAGCTGTTTTTT. Translating it yields CASSLGQVEKLFF.

The chain couples TRBV12-5 to TRBJ2-7; perhaps TRBD2 as D (5 bases). Trimming removed 1 base from V and 2 bases from J, with 6 bases in between. This CDR3 region has 13 residues. Germline V CDR1 and CDR2: LGHNT, FRNRAP. Here the CDR3 DNA reads TGTGCTAGTGGTTTGGCCGGGGCCTACGAGCAGTACTTC. It translates to CASGLAGAYEQYF.

A single count supports this clone. CDR3 residues: CASSPREALSGANVLTF. CDR3 bases: TGTGCCAGCAGTCCGCGGGAGGCCCTCTCTGGGGCCAACGTCCTGACTTTC. The J gene is TRBJ2-6, the V gene TRBV28; 8 bases line up with TRBD2. Germline CDR1 is MDHEN and CDR2 is SYDVKM. V lost 5 bases to trimming and J lost 0 bases; unmatched junction nucleotides: 6. This CDR3 comprises 17 residues.

The genes are TRBV4-3 and TRBJ1-2; 8 bases align to TRBD1. There are 14 residues in the CDR3. Trimming removed 3 bases from V and 7 bases from J; junction bases left unmatched: 7. Germline V lookup: CDR1 LGHNA, CDR2 YSLEER. The chain's CDR3 is CASSQAKTGVGYTF. In DNA form, the CDR3 reads TGCGCCAGCAGCCAGGCGAAGACAGGGGTTGGCTACACCTTC.

The chain is built from TRBV7-9 and TRBJ2-1; tentatively, D is TRBD1 (5 bases). V was clipped by 6 bases and J by 4 bases, with 10 bases between them. CDR1 SEHNR and CDR2 FQNEAQ come from the germline V gene (reference sequence). This CDR3 region has 13 residues. DNA of the CDR3: TGTGCCAGCAGGGAAGCAGGGTACAATGAGCAGTTCTTC. This gives the protein CASREAGYNEQFF.

The chain joins TRBV2 to TRBJ1-2; D not certain. Germline V gene lookup returns CDR1 SNHLY and CDR2 FYNNEI. The V end was cut by 6 bases, the J end by 1 base, with 9 bases between. The CDR3 has 13 residues. CDR3 DNA: TGTGCCAGCAGACCAACAGTTAACTATGGCTACACCTTC. Amino acids: CASRPTVNYGYTF.

V usage is TRBV6-5 and J usage is TRBJ1-2; D not resolved. In germline, CDR1 is MNHEY, CDR2 SVGAGI. The CDR3 is 13 residues long. Trimming removed 0 bases from V and 8 bases from J, with 10 bases in between. The CDR3 spells CASSYSDGRGYTF. The CDR3 DNA reads TGTGCCAGCAGTTACTCGGATGGGAGGGGCTACACCTTC.

V is TRBV10-1 and J is TRBJ2-7; 12 bases agree with TRBD2. After removal of 2 bases from V and 6 bases from J, the junction contained 5 bases not matched to a gene. The germline CDR1 and CDR2 sequences are WNHNN and SYGVQD (reference sequence). This CDR3 has 15 residues. The CDR3 sequence is CASSEGLAGPGEQYF. DNA for the CDR3: TGCGCCAGCAGTGAGGGACTAGCGGGACCCGGCGAGCAGTACTTC.